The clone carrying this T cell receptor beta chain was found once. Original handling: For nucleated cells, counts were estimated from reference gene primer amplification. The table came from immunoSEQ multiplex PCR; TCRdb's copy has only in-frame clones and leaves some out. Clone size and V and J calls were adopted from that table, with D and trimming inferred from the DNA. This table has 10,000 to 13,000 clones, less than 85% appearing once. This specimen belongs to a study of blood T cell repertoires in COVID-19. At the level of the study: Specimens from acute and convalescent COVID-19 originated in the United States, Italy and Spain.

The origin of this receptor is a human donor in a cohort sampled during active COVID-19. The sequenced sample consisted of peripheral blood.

This chain's CDR3 is CASSLVDRKDSPLHF. In DNA form, the CDR3 reads TGCGCCAGCAGCTTGGTAGACAGAAAAGATTCACCCCTCCACTTT. The J gene is TRBJ1-6, the V gene TRBV5-1; TRBD1 is a possible D gene (5 bases). V was cut by 0 bases and J by 8 bases, with 12 bases left in between. Germline loops: CDR1 SGHRS, CDR2 YFSETQ. The CDR3 has 15 amino acids.